The 13 T cell receptor beta chains presented below share a single source sample, sequenced in a study of memory CD4+ T cells and cytomegalovirus serostatus. Libraries were prepared by immunoSEQ multiplex PCR; TCRdb keeps only in-frame clonotypes and omits some of them. This sample has more than 40,000 clones, with about 79% found just once. Single viable CD3+CD4+CD8-CD45RO+ cells were sorted as the memory CD4+ T cells. Sequenced: memory CD4+ T cells from blood. Receptors originate from an adult in good health and CMV-seronegative.

Turning to this clone: Other DNA sequences in this sample translate to the same CDR3. J is TRBJ1-2 and V is TRBV28; 11 positions agree with TRBD1. The CDR3 runs 13 residues. CDR1 and CDR2 from the germline V gene are MDHEN and SYDVKM. Unmatched junction bases numbered 5, after V lost 6 bases and J lost 8 bases. For the CDR3, the DNA is TGTGCCAGCAGACCCGGGACAGGGGGGGGCTACACCTTC. This gives the protein CASRPGTGGGYTF.

This rearrangement joins TRBV28 to TRBJ2-2, with 7 bases fitting TRBD1. The germline CDR1 and CDR2 sequences are MDHEN and SYDVKM. V dropped 6 bases and J dropped 1; count of bases not matched to a gene: 5. This CDR3 has 15 residues. The CDR3 DNA is TGTGCCAGCAGGCCCGGGACAGAGAACACCGGGGAGCTGTTTTTT. This gives the protein CASRPGTENTGELFF.

V gene TRBV11-3 combines with J gene TRBJ2-3, with D hard to call. The CDR3 loop spans 12 amino acids. Trimming pared 3 bases from V and 5 bases from J, leaving 6 bases between. CDR1 and CDR2 (germline): SGHNT, YENEEA. The CDR3 spells CASSFRGDTQYF. As DNA, the CDR3 is TGTGCCAGCAGCTTTCGAGGAGATACGCAGTATTTT.

The chain recombines TRBV13 with TRBJ2-3; possibly TRBD2 for D (5 bases). The CDR3 totals 13 residues. Germline values: CDR1 PRHDT, CDR2 FYEKMQ (reference sequence). Trimming took 8 bases from V and 5 from J, leaving 14 bases between them. The CDR3, as DNA: TGTGCCAGCCGGCCCTTCGGGATAGATACGCAGTATTTT. It translates to CASRPFGIDTQYF.

The rearrangement links TRBV18 to TRBJ2-1; TRBD1 aligns across 8 bases. Trimming took 1 base from V and 6 from J; bases not matched to a gene: 8. This CDR3 is built from 16 residues. Germline loops: CDR1 KGHSH, CDR2 LQKENI. For the CDR3, the DNA is TGTGCCAGCTCACCACTAACTGTTACAGGGGGCAATGAGCAGTTCTTC. Translation gives CASSPLTVTGGNEQFF.

This clone is a singleton in its sample. The gene calls are TRBV28 and TRBJ2-3, with D possibly TRBD2 on 5 matching bases. Deletions cut 5 bases from V and 2 bases from J, with 11 bases between. The CDR3 totals 14 residues. Germline CDR1 MDHEN, CDR2 SYDVKM. The CDR3 is CASSRYGLTDTQYF. The CDR3 region has the DNA TGTGCCAGCAGTAGATACGGACTCACAGATACGCAGTATTTT.

This clone is labeled medium-sized. The chain has TRBV11-2 and TRBJ2-2, with 8 bases matching TRBD2. The CDR3 is 14 residues long. J lost 4 bases, V lost 5 bases, and 3 bases had no gene match. The germline CDR1 and CDR2 sequences are SGHAT and FQNNGV. The CDR3 DNA is TGTGCCAGCAGCGCTAGCGGGTCCACCGGGGAGCTGTTTTTT. Its translation: CASSASGSTGELFF.

The chain recombines TRBV11-2 with TRBJ2-2, with D perhaps given as TRBD1 or TRBD2 (6 bases each). Germline values: CDR1 SGHAT, CDR2 FQNNGV. V was pared by 1 base and J by 4 bases, with 13 bases between. CDR3 size: 16 residues. The CDR3 here is CASSLVGGLGTGELFF. The CDR3 nucleotides are TGTGCCAGCAGCTTAGTTGGGGGGCTGGGCACCGGGGAGCTGTTTTTT.

The chain is built from TRBV28 and TRBJ2-4; no clear D. The CDR3 is 16 amino acids. Trimming removed 1 base at V and 1 base at J, with 11 bases between. Germline V gene data show CDR1 as MDHEN and CDR2 as SYDVKM. CDR3 coding DNA: TGTGCCAGCAGTTTATCATTAGGTTGGGCCAAAAACATTCAGTACTTC. It codes for CASSLSLGWAKNIQYF.

DNA for the CDR3: TGTGCCAGCAGCGTAGGAGAAGGGGGCTCTGGAAACACCATATATTTT. Encoded protein: CASSVGEGGSGNTIYF. The genes are TRBV9 and TRBJ1-3; weak D call: TRBD1 (6 bases). There are 16 residues in the CDR3. CDR1 and CDR2 from the germline V gene are SGDLS and YYNGEE. V was shortened by 0 bases and J by 0 bases, with 10 bases between the two germline ends.

CDR3 amino acids: CASSTRTGANEQFF. CDR3 nucleotide sequence: TGTGCCAGCAGCACACGGACAGGGGCCAATGAGCAGTTCTTC. V is TRBV9 and J is TRBJ2-1, with 9 bases that match TRBD1. This CDR3 has 14 residues. Germline V gene sequence: CDR1 SGDLS, CDR2 YYNGEE. The J segment lost 6 bases and the V segment lost 4 bases, leaving 5 bases of the junction unmatched.

The gene calls are TRBV7-8 and TRBJ2-7, with D perhaps matching TRBD1 or TRBD2 (5 bases each). Germline CDR1 reads SGHVS; CDR2 reads FQNEAQ. The germline V and J ends were trimmed by 2 bases and 7 bases, with 27 bases remaining between them. The CDR3 has 18 amino acids. The CDR3 reads CASSLTGDLQDTSGEQYF. The DNA for the CDR3 is TGTGCCAGCAGCTTAACCGGGGATTTACAGGACACCTCAGGGGAGCAGTACTTC.

The chain combines TRBV28 with TRBJ1-5; the D gene is possibly TRBD1 (5 bases). Trimming pared 4 bases from V and 5 bases from J, leaving 33 bases between. Germline values: CDR1 MDHEN, CDR2 SYDVKM. The CDR3 contains 21 residues. As DNA, the CDR3 is TGTGCCAGCAGTTCCCTTGGCGTAGGCCCATGGGGGTCCCCCGGGGATCAGCCCCAGCATTTT. Residues: CASSSLGVGPWGSPGDQPQHF.